The sample holds a few counts of the clone carrying this T cell receptor beta chain. Its specificity is not known. The sample belongs to a study of STAT5B mutations in CD4+ large granular lymphocyte leukemia. Methods used by the authors: The detection floor for productive clonotype frequency was 2.59 x 10-5. Data came from immunoSEQ multiplex PCR; TCRdb stores just in-frame clones and leaves some out. Clone size and the V and J calls come from that table; the DNA yielded D and trimming. This sample has 30,000 to 35,000 clones, with roughly four fifths found just once. Germline values: CDR1 SGHTA, CDR2 FQGNSA. Trimming pared 5 bases from V and 4 bases from J, leaving 14 bases between. The CDR3 runs 14 residues. Broader study findings: TRBV06-family usage was enriched in top patient clones (8/27) versus controls (2/35).

This clonotype was obtained from a human donor in good health. Sequencing used CD4+ T cells from blood buffy coats. The V call is TRBV7-2, the J call TRBJ1-2; perhaps TRBD1 as D (6 bases). This CDR3 is CASSPSSGAYGYTF. The CDR3 DNA sequence: TGTGCCAGCAGCCCCAGCTCAGGGGCCTATGGCTACACCTTC.